This T cell receptor (beta chain) came from a study of cytotoxic CD8 clonotypes in ibrutinib-treated CLL. General observations from the study: Baseline values of clonality outstripped age-matched healthy donors and followed circulating CD8+ T-cell counts.

Concerning this clone: The antigen is not known.

Some clones are missing from TCRdb's copy, which holds only in-frame ones; the method was immunoSEQ multiplex PCR. The table lists roughly 38,000 clones, approximately 45% of them singletons. This CDR3 is 18 amino acids long. In germline, CDR1 is SGHNT, CDR2 YYREEE (reference sequence). The germline V and J ends were trimmed by 0 bases and 0 bases, with 15 bases remaining between them. Cryopreserved PBMCs supplied approximately 1.9 micrograms of genomic DNA for TCR beta libraries. This chain joins TRBV5-4 and TRBJ2-2; TRBD1 might be the D (5 bases). The sequence was collected from a human donor with chronic lymphocytic leukemia. The specimen comprised PBMCs, sampled before ibrutinib treatment. The CDR3 DNA sequence: TGTGCCAGCAGCTTGGATGATTTGGGGCCAGCGAACACCGGGGAGCTGTTTTTT. Translated, it gives CASSLDDLGPANTGELFF. Supplemented by reference TRBV5-4 and TRBJ2-2, the full variable domain reads ETGVTQSPTHLIKTRGQQVTLRCSSQSGHNTVSWYQQALGQGPQFIFQYYREEENGRGNFPPRFSGLQFPNYSSELNVNALELDDSALYLCASSLDDLGPANTGELFFGEGSRLTVL.